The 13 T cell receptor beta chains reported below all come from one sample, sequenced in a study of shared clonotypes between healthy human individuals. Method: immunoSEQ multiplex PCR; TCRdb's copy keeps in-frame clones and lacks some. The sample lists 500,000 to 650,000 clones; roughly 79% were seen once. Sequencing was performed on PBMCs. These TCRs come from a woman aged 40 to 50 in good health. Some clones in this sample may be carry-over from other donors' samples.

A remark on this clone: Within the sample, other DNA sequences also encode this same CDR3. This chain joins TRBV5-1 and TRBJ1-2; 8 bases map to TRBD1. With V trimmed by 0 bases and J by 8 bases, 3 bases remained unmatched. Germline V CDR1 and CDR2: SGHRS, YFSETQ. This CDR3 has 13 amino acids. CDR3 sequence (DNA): TGCGCCAGCAGCTTGGGGCAGGGGGCCGGCTACACCTTC. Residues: CASSLGQGAGYTF.

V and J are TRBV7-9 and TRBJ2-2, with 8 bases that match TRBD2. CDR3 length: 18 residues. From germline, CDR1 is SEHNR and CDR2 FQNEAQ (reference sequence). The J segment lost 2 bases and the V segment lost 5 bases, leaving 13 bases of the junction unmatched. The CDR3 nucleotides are TGTGCCAGCAGCCCTACCGGGACTAGAGTCGAAAACACCGGGGAGCTGTTTTTT. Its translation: CASSPTGTRVENTGELFF.

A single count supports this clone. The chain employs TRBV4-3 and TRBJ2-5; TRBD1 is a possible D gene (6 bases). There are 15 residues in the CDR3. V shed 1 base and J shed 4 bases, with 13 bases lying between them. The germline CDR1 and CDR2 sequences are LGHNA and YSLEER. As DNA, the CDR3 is TGCGCCAGCAGCCAAGGTCAGGGGAGAGTAGAGACCCAGTACTTC. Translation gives CASSQGQGRVETQYF.

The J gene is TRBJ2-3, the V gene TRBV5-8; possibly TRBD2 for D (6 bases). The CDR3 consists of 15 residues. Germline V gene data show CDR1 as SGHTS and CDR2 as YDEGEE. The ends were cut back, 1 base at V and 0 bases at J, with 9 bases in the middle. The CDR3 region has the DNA TGTGCCAGCAGCTTGATCGGGGGAAGCACAGATACGCAGTATTTT. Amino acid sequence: CASSLIGGSTDTQYF.

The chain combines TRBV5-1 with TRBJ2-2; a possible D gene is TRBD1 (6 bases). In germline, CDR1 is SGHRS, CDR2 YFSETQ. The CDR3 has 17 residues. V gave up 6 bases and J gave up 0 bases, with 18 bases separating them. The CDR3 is CASTSTQGPANTGELFF. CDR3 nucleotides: TGCGCCAGCACCTCTACACAGGGTCCCGCGAACACCGGGGAGCTGTTTTTT.

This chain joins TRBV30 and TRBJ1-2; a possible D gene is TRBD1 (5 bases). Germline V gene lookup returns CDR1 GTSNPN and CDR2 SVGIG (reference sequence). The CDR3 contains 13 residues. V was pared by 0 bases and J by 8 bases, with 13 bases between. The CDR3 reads CAWSVPGPGGYTF. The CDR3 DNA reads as TGTGCCTGGAGTGTACCGGGACCAGGCGGCTACACCTTC.

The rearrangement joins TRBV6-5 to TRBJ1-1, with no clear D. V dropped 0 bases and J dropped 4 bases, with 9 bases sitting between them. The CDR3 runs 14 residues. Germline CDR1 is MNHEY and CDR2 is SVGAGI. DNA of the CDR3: TGTGCCAGCAGTTACTCGGATGGGAGCACTGAAGCTTTCTTT. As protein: CASSYSDGSTEAFF.

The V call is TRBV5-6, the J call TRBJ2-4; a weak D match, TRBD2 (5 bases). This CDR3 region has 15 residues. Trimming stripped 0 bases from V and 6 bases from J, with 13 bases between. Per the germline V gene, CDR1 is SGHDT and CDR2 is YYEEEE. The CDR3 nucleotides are TGTGCCAGCAGCTTGGATATAGCCGGACTAAACATTCAGTACTTC. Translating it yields CASSLDIAGLNIQYF.

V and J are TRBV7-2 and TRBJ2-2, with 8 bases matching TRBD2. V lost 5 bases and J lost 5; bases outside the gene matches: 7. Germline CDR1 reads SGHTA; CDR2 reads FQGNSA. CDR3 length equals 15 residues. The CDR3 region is CASSHGGGRTGELFF. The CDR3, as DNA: TGTGCCAGCAGCCACGGCGGGGGGAGGACCGGGGAGCTGTTTTTT.

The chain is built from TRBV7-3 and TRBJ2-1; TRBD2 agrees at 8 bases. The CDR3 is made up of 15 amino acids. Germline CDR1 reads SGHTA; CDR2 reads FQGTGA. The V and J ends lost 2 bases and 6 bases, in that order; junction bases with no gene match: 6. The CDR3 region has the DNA TGTGCCAGCAGCTTACGGACTAGCATCGGCAATGAGCAGTTCTTC. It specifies CASSLRTSIGNEQFF.

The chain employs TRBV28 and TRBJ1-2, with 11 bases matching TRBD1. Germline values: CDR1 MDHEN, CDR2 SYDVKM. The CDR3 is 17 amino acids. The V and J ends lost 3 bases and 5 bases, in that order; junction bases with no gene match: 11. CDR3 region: CASSFPRPGTGGYGYTF. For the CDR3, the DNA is TGTGCCAGCAGTTTCCCCCGCCCAGGGACAGGGGGTTATGGCTACACCTTC.

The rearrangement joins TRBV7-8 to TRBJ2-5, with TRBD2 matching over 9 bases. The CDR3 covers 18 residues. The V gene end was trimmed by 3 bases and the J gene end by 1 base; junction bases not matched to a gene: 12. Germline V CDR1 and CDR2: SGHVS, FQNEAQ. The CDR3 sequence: CASSFWLISGGFQETQYF. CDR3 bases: TGTGCCAGCAGCTTCTGGCTGATTAGCGGGGGCTTCCAAGAGACCCAGTACTTC.

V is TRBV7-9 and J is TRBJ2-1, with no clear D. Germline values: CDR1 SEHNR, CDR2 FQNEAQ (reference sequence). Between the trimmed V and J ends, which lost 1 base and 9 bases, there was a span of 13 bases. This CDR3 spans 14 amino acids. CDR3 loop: CASSLGIQIGEQFF. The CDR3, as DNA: TGTGCCAGCAGCTTAGGTATTCAGATAGGTGAGCAGTTCTTC.